This TCR beta chain comes out of a study of T-cell reconstitution after alpha-beta-depleted transplantation in children (dated by TCRdb to the mid-2010s). A note on the overall study: The study quantitatively tracked T-cell immune reconstitution after TCRalphabeta/CD19-depleted allogeneic hematopoietic cell transplantation in children using TCR repertoire profiling.

At least ten counts were recorded for this clonotype. Its cognate antigen has yet to be identified. Per-nucleotide qualities are absent, and no much larger clonotype sits a single base away. Libraries were built with PCR. For sequencing, an Illumina HiSeq 2500 was employed. To normalize quantification of the TCRbeta repertoire, the TCR libraries were built with molecular barcoding that relied on unique molecular identifiers. The public reads were reanalyzed by TCRdb: fastp trimming at Q25, MiXCR alignment, in-frame beta chains only. Entries are consolidated by CDR3 protein sequence, retaining the most common genes and DNA. Across this sample there are hundreds of thousands of distinct CDR3 sequences, with 16% seen only once. The top ten hold about 1.1% of the sample. The germline V gene (reference sequence) yields DFQATT for CDR1 and SNEGSKA for CDR2. From its cysteine to its phenylalanine, the CDR3 spans 11 amino acids. The retained sequence is limited to the CDR3, 33 bases, with the frame set at the first base. V is cut by 6 bases and J by 2 bases, and the space between the germline ends is 7 bases.

Material: PBMCs from the stem cell graft donor, obtained from the stem cell graft. The sequence joins TRBV20-1 to TRBJ1-1; the D gene cannot be named for sure. The receptor was isolated from a human donor who donated a stem cell graft to a child with acute myeloid leukemia. The DNA is as follows: TGCAGTGCGGCGGGAAACACTGAAGCTTTCTTT. Translated, this is CSAAGNTEAFF.